Given below is one T cell receptor (beta chain) in context. Its target is unknown. Between the trimmed V and J ends, which lost 1 base and 5 bases, there was a span of 19 bases. The CDR3 has 17 amino acids. Germline V lookup: CDR1 SGHTA, CDR2 FQGNSA. The data belong to a study of CD8 T cells in ankylosing spondylitis. Study observations and caveats: Disease-linked clones were CD8+ and relatively rare in peripheral blood. There was reportedly significant enrichment of clones that were disease-linked in matched ankylosing spondylitis synovial fluid. Ankylosing spondylitis blood appeared to be characterized by a TCR beta motif of roughly eight highly homologous variants.

Quantitative 5'-RACE with molecular barcodes generated TCR beta libraries. TCRdb fed the 5' RACE reads into MiXCR, producing one record per CDR3 protein. This sample has about 420,000 distinct CDR3 sequences, with about 22% found just once. This chain joins TRBV7-2 and TRBJ2-3, with D tentatively TRBD2 (6 bases). The TCR sequence derives from a male donor with ankylosing spondylitis. The sequencing input was blood, either unsorted or a sorted T cell fraction (not recorded which). The CDR3 DNA reads as TGTGCCAGCAGCTTAGGACCCCTCCGCGGGAAAAGAGATACGCAGTATTTT. It is translated as CASSLGPLRGKRDTQYF.